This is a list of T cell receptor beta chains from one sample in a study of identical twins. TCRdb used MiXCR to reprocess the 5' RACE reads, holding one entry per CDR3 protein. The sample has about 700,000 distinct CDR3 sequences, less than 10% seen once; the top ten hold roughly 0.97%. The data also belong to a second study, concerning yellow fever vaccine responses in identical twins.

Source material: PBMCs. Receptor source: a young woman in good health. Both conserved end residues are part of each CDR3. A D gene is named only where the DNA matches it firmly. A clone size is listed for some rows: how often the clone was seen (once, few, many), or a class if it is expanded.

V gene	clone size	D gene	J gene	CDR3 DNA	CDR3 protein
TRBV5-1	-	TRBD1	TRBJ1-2	TGCGCCAGCAGCTCCTTCGGGACAGGGGGCTATGGCTACACCTTC	CASSSFGTGGYGYTF
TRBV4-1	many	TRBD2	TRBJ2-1	TGCGCCAGCAGCCAGCCGGGACTAGCGGTTTACAATGAGCAGTTCTTC	CASSQPGLAVYNEQFF
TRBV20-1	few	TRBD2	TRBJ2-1	TGCAGTGCTAGCAAAGGGGCTAGCGGGGGGGATGAGCAGTTCTTC	CSASKGASGGDEQFF
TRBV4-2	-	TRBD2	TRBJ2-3	TGTGCCATCAGCCCGGGACTAGCGGGAGGGGATACGCAGTATTTT	CAISPGLAGGDTQYF
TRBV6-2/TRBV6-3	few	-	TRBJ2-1	TGTGCCAGCAGACCCACAGGGCTGGGCTCCTACAATGAGCAGTTCTTC	CASRPTGLGSYNEQFF
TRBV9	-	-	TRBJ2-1	TGTGCCAGCAGCGTCACAGGGTTGTTGCTGAATGAGCAGTTCTTC	CASSVTGLLLNEQFF
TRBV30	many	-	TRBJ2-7	TGTGCCTGGAGTCAGGGGACCTACGAGCAGTACTTC	CAWSQGTYEQYF
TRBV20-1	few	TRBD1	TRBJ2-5	TGCAGTGCTAGAAGCTTTCTTCCGGGACAGCAACAAGAGACCCAGTACTTC	CSARSFLPGQQQETQYF
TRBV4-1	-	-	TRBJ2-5	TGCGCCAGTACCGCATCGGGGTCTCAAGAGACCCAGTACTTC	CASTASGSQETQYF
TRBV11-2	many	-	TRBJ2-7	TGTGCCAGCAGCTCCCGCAGCGGGTTAGGGTACGAGCAGTACTTC	CASSSRSGLGYEQYF
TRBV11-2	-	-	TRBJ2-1	TGTGCCAGCAGCTTAGACACGACTGGTGAGCAGTTCTTC	CASSLDTTGEQFF
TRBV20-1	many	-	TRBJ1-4	TGCAGTGCTAGAGATTCAAGTTTCTATGAAAAACTGTTTTTT	CSARDSSFYEKLFF
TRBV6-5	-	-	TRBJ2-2	TGTGCCAGCAGTTACGGGTCAATGAACACCGGGGAGCTGTTTTTT	CASSYGSMNTGELFF
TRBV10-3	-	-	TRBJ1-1	TGTGCCATCAGTGAGTCCAGCTTTGCTCTGAACACTGAAGCTTTCTTT	CAISESSFALNTEAFF
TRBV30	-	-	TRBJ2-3	TGTGCCTGGAGTACCACTCCAGGTACGCAGTATTTT	CAWSTTPGTQYF
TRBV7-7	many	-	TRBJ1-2	TGTGCTAGCAGCCCAATCTTAGGCTATGGCTACACCTTC	CASSPILGYGYTF
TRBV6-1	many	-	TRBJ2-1	TGTGCCAGCAGGCGTCAATCGGGGCTCAGCTCCTACAATGAGCAGTTCTTC	CASRRQSGLSSYNEQFF
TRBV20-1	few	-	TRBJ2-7	TGCAGTGCTAGAGACGGGGACCGCGGCTCCTACGAGCAGTACTTC	CSARDGDRGSYEQYF
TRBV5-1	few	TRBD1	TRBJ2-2	TGCGCCAGCAGCCCCCAGGGGGCTAGCGGGGAGCTGTTTTTT	CASSPQGASGELFF
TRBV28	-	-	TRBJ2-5	TGTGCCAGCAGTTTAGTCGCCGCGGGACAAGAGACCCAGTACTTC	CASSLVAAGQETQYF
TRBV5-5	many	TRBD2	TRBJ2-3	TGTGCCAGCAGCCTGGGACTAGCGGGAGCCATTACCACAGATACGCAGTATTTT	CASSLGLAGAITTDTQYF
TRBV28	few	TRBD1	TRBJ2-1	TGTGCCAGCACTTTACAGGGGAAGGTTTACAATGAGCAGTTCTTC	CASTLQGKVYNEQFF
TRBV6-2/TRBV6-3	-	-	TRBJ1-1	TGTGCCAGCAGGGAGGGGCATCCCGAAGCTTTCTTT	CASREGHPEAFF
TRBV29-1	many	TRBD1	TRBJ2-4	TGCAGCGTTCAGAGGGACAGGGGAAGCATTCAGTACTTC	CSVQRDRGSIQYF
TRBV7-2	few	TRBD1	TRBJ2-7	TGTGCCAGCAGCTCTAGAGGGGACAGGGGGACCGAGCAGTACTTC	CASSSRGDRGTEQYF
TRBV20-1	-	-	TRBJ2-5	TGCAGTGCTAGAGATTTGGAGACCCAGTACTTC	CSARDLETQYF
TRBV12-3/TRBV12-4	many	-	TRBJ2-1	TGTGCCAGCAGTTTTTTTCGACTCAACAATGAGCAGTTCTTC	CASSFFRLNNEQFF
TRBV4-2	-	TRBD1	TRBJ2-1	TGTGCCAGCAGCCCGGGACAGGGTCGCAATGAGCAGTTCTTC	CASSPGQGRNEQFF
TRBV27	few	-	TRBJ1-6	TGTGCCAGCAGTCCCCTATTGGGGCCCTCCTATAATTCACCCCTCCACTTT	CASSPLLGPSYNSPLHF
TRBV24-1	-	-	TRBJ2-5	TGTGCCACCAGTGTCAATGGGGGCTCTTCCCAAGAGACCCAGTACTTC	CATSVNGGSSQETQYF
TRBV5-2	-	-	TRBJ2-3	TGTGCCATGGGCACCGGGCTCCTCGAAGACACAGATACGCAGTATTTT	CAMGTGLLEDTDTQYF
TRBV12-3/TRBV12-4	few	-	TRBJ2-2	TGTGCCAGCAGTCCCGCGGTCGCCGGGGAGCTGTTTTTT	CASSPAVAGELFF
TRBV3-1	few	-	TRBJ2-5	TGTGCCAGCAGCCAAGTCGTGGGGCTGCCAGAGACCCAGTACTTC	CASSQVVGLPETQYF
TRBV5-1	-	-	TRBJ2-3	TGCGCCAGCAGCGACGATCTAGGGGATACGCAGTATTTT	CASSDDLGDTQYF
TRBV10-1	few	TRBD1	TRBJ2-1	TGCGCCAGCAGTGAGACAGGGGTGGATGAGCAGTTCTTC	CASSETGVDEQFF
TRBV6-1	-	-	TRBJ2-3	TGTGCCAGCAGTGCCACCAGCGGGCCTTTCACAGATACGCAGTATTTT	CASSATSGPFTDTQYF
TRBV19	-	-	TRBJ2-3	TGTGCCAGTAGGACAGCGGATAGTGAGTATTTT	CASRTADSEYF
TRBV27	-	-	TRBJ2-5	TGTGCCAGCAGTTTATTTTGGGACACTCAAGAGACCCAGTACTTC	CASSLFWDTQETQYF
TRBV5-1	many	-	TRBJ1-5	TGCGCCAGCAGCGTCGCAGGGTTGAATCAGCCCCAGCATTTT	CASSVAGLNQPQHF
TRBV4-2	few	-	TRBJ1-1	TGTGCCAGCAGCCAAGATATAGGGGCAGCTTTCTTT	CASSQDIGAAFF
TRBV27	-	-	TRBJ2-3	TGTGCCAGCAAGTCTGGGACTCTCGGCGATACGCAGTATTTT	CASKSGTLGDTQYF
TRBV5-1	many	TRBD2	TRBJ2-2	TGCGCCAGCAGCCTGGACGGGAGGGACACCGGGGAGCTGTTTTTT	CASSLDGRDTGELFF
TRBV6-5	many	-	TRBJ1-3	TGTGCCAGCAGTTACCAACAGTCTAGCTCTGGAAACACCATATATTTT	CASSYQQSSSGNTIYF
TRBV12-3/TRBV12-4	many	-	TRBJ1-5	TGTGCCAGCAGCGATTTTTCGAGGGGCCGGCAGCCCCAGCATTTT	CASSDFSRGRQPQHF